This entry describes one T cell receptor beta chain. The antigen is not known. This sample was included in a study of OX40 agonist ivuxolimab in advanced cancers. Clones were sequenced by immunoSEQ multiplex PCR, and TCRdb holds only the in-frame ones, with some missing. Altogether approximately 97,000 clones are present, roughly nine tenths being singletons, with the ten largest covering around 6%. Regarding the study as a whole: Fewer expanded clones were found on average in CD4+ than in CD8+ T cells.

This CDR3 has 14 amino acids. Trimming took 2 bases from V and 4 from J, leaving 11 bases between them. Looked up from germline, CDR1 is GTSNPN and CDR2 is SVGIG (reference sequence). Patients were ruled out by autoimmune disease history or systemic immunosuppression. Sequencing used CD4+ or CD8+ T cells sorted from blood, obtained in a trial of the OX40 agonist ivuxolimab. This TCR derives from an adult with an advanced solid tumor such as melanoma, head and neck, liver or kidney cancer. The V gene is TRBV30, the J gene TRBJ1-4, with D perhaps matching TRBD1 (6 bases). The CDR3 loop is CAWSTGSVNEKLFF. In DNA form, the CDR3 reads TGTGCCTGGAGTACAGGGTCTGTTAATGAAAAACTGTTTTTT.